Following are 10 T cell receptor beta chains from one sample sequenced in a study of long-term antiretroviral therapy in people with HIV. At the survey level, the v3.0 immunoSEQ assay was run. TCRdb keeps only in-frame clones here, not all; method: immunoSEQ multiplex PCR. This sample has around 15,000 clones, with about three quarters found just once. The starting material was unsorted PBMCs, obtained 2.1 years after starting antiretroviral therapy. All receptors come from a man aged 35 to 55 with HIV.

The chain links TRBV5-6 to TRBJ1-5; weak D call: TRBD1 (5 bases). The V gene's germline CDR1 is SGHDT and CDR2 YYEEEE. V lost 0 bases, J lost 4 bases, and 8 bases lay in between. CDR3 length: 14 amino acids. The CDR3 DNA is TGTGCCAGCAGCTTGGGGGCAGGGAATCAGCCCCAGCATTTT. It codes for CASSLGAGNQPQHF.

The sample holds a few counts of this clone. The chain is built from TRBV10-1 and TRBJ2-7, with a weak D call TRBD2 (5 bases). The CDR3 has 15 residues. The V and J ends lost 6 bases and 5 bases respectively, with 20 bases between them. CDR1 and CDR2 from the germline V gene are WNHNN and SYGVQD (reference sequence). The CDR3 reads CASSSGGGLVDEQYF. The CDR3 DNA follows: TGCGCCAGCAGCAGCGGAGGTGGCTTAGTGGACGAGCAGTACTTC.

The chain employs TRBV7-2 and TRBJ1-4, with unresolved D. The CDR3 runs 13 residues. V gave up 5 bases and J gave up 1 base, with 5 bases separating them. Germline V CDR1 and CDR2: SGHTA, FQGNSA. In DNA form, the CDR3 reads TGTGCCAGCAGCAGGGTAACTAATGAAAAACTGTTTTTT. It is translated as CASSRVTNEKLFF.

The chain uses TRBV9 and TRBJ1-2, with D perhaps TRBD1 (5 bases). The CDR3 contains 15 residues. Germline V gene data show CDR1 as SGDLS and CDR2 as YYNGEE. Deletions cut 3 bases from V and 8 bases from J, with 20 bases between. CDR3 sequence (DNA): TGTGCCAGCAGCGAGAGTAGTTCAGGGCGTTACGGCTACACCTTC. It encodes CASSESSSGRYGYTF.

This clone occurred once. The chain carries TRBV5-5 and TRBJ2-3; 13 bases match TRBD2. This CDR3 is 16 amino acids long. CDR1 and CDR2 (germline): SGHKS, YYEKEE (reference sequence). The V gene end was trimmed by 4 bases and the J gene end by 5 bases; junction bases not matched to a gene: 7. The CDR3 loop reads CASSTLLAGGQDTQYF. In nucleotides, the CDR3 is TGTGCCAGCAGCACGCTACTAGCGGGGGGGCAAGATACGCAGTATTTT.

This chain joins TRBV2 and TRBJ1-5; D gene uncertain. The V end was cut by 2 bases, the J end by 0 bases, with 11 bases between. The CDR3 is 16 residues long. Germline CDR1 SNHLY, CDR2 FYNNEI. CDR3 nucleotides: TGTGCCAGCAGTGAAAAGGGCTCTTATAGCAATCAGCCCCAGCATTTT. It encodes CASSEKGSYSNQPQHF.

The V gene is TRBV7-9, the J gene TRBJ1-1; D is ambiguous. The CDR3 has 13 amino acids. V shed 3 bases and J shed 6 bases, with 11 bases lying between them. Germline values: CDR1 SEHNR, CDR2 FQNEAQ (reference sequence). The CDR3 DNA follows: TGTGCCAGCAGCTTCCTTTATTACCCTGAAGCTTTCTTT. It specifies CASSFLYYPEAFF.

This clone is medium-sized by share. The chain combines TRBV19 with TRBJ2-7, with a tentative D call TRBD1 (6 bases). Trimming left V 0 bases short and J 5 bases short, with 14 bases between. The germline V gene has CDR1 LNHDA and CDR2 SQIVND (reference sequence). The CDR3 runs 15 residues. CDR3 nucleotide sequence: TGTGCCAGTAGTATAGACACCGGGACAATCGACGAGCAGTACTTC. Its translation is CASSIDTGTIDEQYF.

This sequence joins TRBV6-1 and TRBJ2-6, with 8 positions matching TRBD1. The CDR3 spans 17 residues. Looked up from germline, CDR1 is MNHNS and CDR2 is SASEGT. The junction had 4 bases not matched to a gene; V was cut back by 2 bases and J by 1 base. The chain's CDR3 is CASSETQGASGANVLTF. CDR3 sequence (DNA): TGTGCCAGCAGTGAAACCCAGGGGGCTTCTGGGGCCAACGTCCTGACTTTC.

The V call is TRBV7-2, the J call TRBJ1-4; D unclear. This CDR3 spans 12 amino acids. In germline, CDR1 is SGHTA, CDR2 FQGNSA. V gave up 6 bases and J gave up 5 bases, with 7 bases separating them. The DNA of the CDR3 is TGTGCCAGCAGTCGAAGGAATGAAAAACTGTTTTTT. Translation gives CASSRRNEKLFF. Supplemented by reference TRBV7-2 and TRBJ1-4, the full variable domain reads GAGVSQSPSNKVTEKGKDVELRCDPISGHTALYWYRQSLGQGLEFLIYFQGNSAPDKSGLPSDRFSAERTGGSVSTLTIQRTQQEDSAVYLCASSRRNEKLFFGSGTQLSVL.